Listed here is a single TCR beta chain. Its matching antigen is unknown. A multiplex PCR was run with 60 Vbeta primers and 13 Jbeta primers. Here immunoSEQ multiplex PCR was the method, and the copy in TCRdb shows in-frame clones only, minus some. The table lists 80,000 or so clones, around 60% of them singletons. The sample originates from a study of cytomegalovirus exposure and HLA in healthy donors. Study observations and caveats: Later on, an analysis showed TCR association rates differing by HLA locus, with DRB1 the most and HLA-C the fewest. One variant, a missense change in DCLRE1C, was linked in a later analysis to TCR beta V- and J-gene trimming.

V lost 0 bases, J lost 4 bases, and 4 bases stayed unmatched. The CDR3 has 17 residues. Germline CDR1 reads SGHRS; CDR2 reads YFSETQ. The chain joins TRBV5-1 to TRBJ2-1, with 13 bases aligning to TRBD2. The sequencing sample was made of PBMCs. The receptor comes from a male donor in good health and CMV-seropositive. This chain's CDR3 is CASSLVLAGGRYNEQFF. DNA of the CDR3: TGCGCCAGCAGCTTGGTACTAGCGGGGGGGCGTTACAATGAGCAGTTCTTC. The full variable domain, completed using reference TRBV5-1 and TRBJ2-1, is KAGVTQTPRYLIKTRGQQVTLSCSPISGHRSVSWYQQTPGQGLQFLFEYFSETQRNKGNFPGRFSGRQFSNSRSEMNVSTLELGDSALYLCASSLVLAGGRYNEQFFGPGTRLTVL.